Presented here are 11 T cell receptor beta chains from one specimen sequenced in a study of graft-versus-host responses after intestinal transplantation. The antigens these receptors bind are not known. Here immunoSEQ multiplex PCR was the method, and the copy in TCRdb shows in-frame clones only, minus some. The table includes 45,000 to 60,000 clones, 80% to 95% detected once. The sample in question was unstimulated CD4+ T cells sorted from spleen or lymph node cells, obtained before transplant. These receptors all stem from a human donor who was the organ donor for an intestinal transplant.

The CDR3 nucleotides are TGTGCCAGTAGTAGAGCCAGAATGAGCACAGATACGCAGTATTTT. Encoded protein: CASSRARMSTDTQYF. This chain links TRBV19 with TRBJ2-3, with D unresolved. The germline CDR1 and CDR2 sequences are LNHDA and SQIVND (reference sequence). The CDR3 is 15 residues long. The V end was cut by 4 bases, the J end by 0 bases, with 11 bases between.

This chain connects TRBV19 to TRBJ1-5; possibly TRBD1 for D (5 bases). The CDR3 has 16 amino acids. V dropped 2 bases and J dropped 0 bases, with 11 bases sitting between them. Germline CDR1 is LNHDA and CDR2 is SQIVND (reference sequence). CDR3 protein: CASSIQAGGSNQPQHF. The CDR3 DNA sequence: TGTGCCAGTAGTATACAGGCCGGGGGTAGCAATCAGCCCCAGCATTTT.

This rearrangement joins TRBV5-6 to TRBJ2-3, with TRBD1 as a possible D gene (5 bases). The CDR3 is 13 amino acids. V lost 6 bases, J lost 6 bases, and 14 bases lay in between. Germline V lookup: CDR1 SGHDT, CDR2 YYEEEE. The CDR3 DNA is TGTGCCAGCACAACAAGGGGTTGGGATACGCAGTATTTT. Encoded protein: CASTTRGWDTQYF.

The genes are TRBV7-3 and TRBJ2-1; the D gene is possibly TRBD2 (5 bases). The ends were cut back, 1 base at V and 4 bases at J, with 5 bases in the middle. The CDR3 contains 13 residues. In germline, CDR1 is SGHTA, CDR2 FQGTGA. As DNA, the CDR3 is TGTGCCAGCAGCTTAAGAGGGTACAATGAGCAGTTCTTC. Its protein product is CASSLRGYNEQFF.

V and J are TRBV7-2 and TRBJ2-5; the D is unclear. The J call is doubtful: the DNA matches TRBJ2-7 better. The CDR3 runs 16 residues. Per the germline V gene, CDR1 is SGHTA and CDR2 is FQGNSA. The CDR3 coding sequence is TGTGCCAGCAGCTTAGAGGTGGTGCAGATTTCCTACGAGCAGTACTTC. The encoded protein is CASSLEVVQISYEQYF.

CDR3 DNA: TGTGCCAGCAGGTGGCCTGGCACAGATACGCAGTATTTT. This translates into CASRWPGTDTQYF. This chain links TRBV25-1 with TRBJ2-3, with D hard to call. The CDR3 spans 13 residues. Germline values: CDR1 MGHDK, CDR2 SYGVNS. V was cut by 6 bases and J by 1 base, with 8 bases left in between.

The rearrangement joins TRBV7-3 to TRBJ2-1; 11 bases agree with TRBD2. CDR3 length: 16 residues. The germline V gene has CDR1 SGHTA and CDR2 FQGTGA. The V gene end was trimmed by 1 base and the J gene end by 6 bases; junction bases not matched to a gene: 5. CDR3 coding DNA: TGTGCCAGCAGCTTAATACCGGGACTAGCGGTCAATGAGCAGTTCTTC. Its protein is CASSLIPGLAVNEQFF.

The genes are TRBV30 and TRBJ2-7; 7 nucleotides line up with TRBD1. CDR1 GTSNPN and CDR2 SVGIG come from the germline V gene (reference sequence). The trim removed 8 bases at V and 2 bases at J, leaving 3 bases unmatched. The CDR3 has 11 amino acids. The CDR3 DNA reads TGTGCCCGACAGGGAGCCTACGAGCAGTACTTC. Translated: CARQGAYEQYF.

This clone was counted a single time. The chain combines TRBV11-2 with TRBJ2-5, with TRBD2 identical over 10 bases. Matching the DNA end better, TRBJ2-7 makes the J call doubtful. Germline V CDR1 and CDR2: SGHAT, FQNNGV. The CDR3 loop spans 15 amino acids. The CDR3 spells CASSFTSGNSYEQYF. DNA for the CDR3: TGTGCCAGCAGCTTTACTAGCGGGAACTCCTACGAGCAGTACTTC.

The chain joins TRBV9 to TRBJ2-3; D is ambiguous. The CDR3 spans 15 residues. V lost 4 bases to trimming and J lost 2 bases, with 14 bases between them. Germline V lookup: CDR1 SGDLS, CDR2 YYNGEE. The CDR3 bases are TGTGCCAGCAGCCTCGACGGAGTTCCCACAGATACGCAGTATTTT. Amino acid sequence: CASSLDGVPTDTQYF.

This chain links TRBV11-3 with TRBJ2-3; D might be TRBD1 or TRBD2, each matching 5 bases. In germline, CDR1 is SGHNT, CDR2 YENEEA. Trimming left V 2 bases short and J 6 bases short, with 15 bases between. The CDR3 totals 15 residues. CDR3 in amino acids: CASSLKRGPGDTQYF. The CDR3, as DNA: TGTGCCAGCAGCTTAAAACGGGGCCCTGGGGATACGCAGTATTTT.